These 22 T cell receptor beta chains share one sample of origin, sequenced in a study of cytomegalovirus exposure and HLA in healthy donors. PCR used 60 Vbeta primers and 13 Jbeta primers. The assay was immunoSEQ multiplex PCR, and TCRdb's table has in-frame clones only and misses some. In the table there are some 160,000 clones, over 60% of which are singletons. Material: PBMCs. All receptors come from a woman aged 25 to 39 in good health and CMV-seronegative.

This clone was counted a few times. This rearrangement joins TRBV7-9 to TRBJ1-1; 7 bases map to TRBD1. The V gene's germline CDR1 is SEHNR and CDR2 FQNEAQ (reference sequence). This CDR3 contains 12 residues. Trimming took 5 bases from V and 8 from J; bases not matched to a gene: 5. For the CDR3, the DNA is TGTGCCAGCAGCCGGACAGGCCCCGAAGCTTTCTTT. Its translation: CASSRTGPEAFF.

The chain employs TRBV4-3 and TRBJ2-1; possible D gene TRBD2, 6 bases. The germline gives CDR1 LGHNA, CDR2 YSLEER. CDR3 length: 18 amino acids. The ends were cut back, 0 bases at V and 2 bases at J, with 17 bases in the middle. CDR3 sequence reads: CASSQDDLGGGTYNEQFF. The CDR3 DNA reads TGCGCCAGCAGCCAAGATGACCTGGGGGGAGGTACCTACAATGAGCAGTTCTTC.

The J gene is TRBJ2-6, the V gene TRBV7-9, with D possibly TRBD2 on 5 matching bases. Germline V CDR1 and CDR2: SEHNR, FQNEAQ (reference sequence). The CDR3 totals 17 residues. Trimming took off 3 bases at V and 2 bases at J, with 14 bases between the two ends. DNA of the CDR3: TGTGCCAGCAGCTTTAGCTCCGGGGTCGCTGGGGCCAACGTCCTGACTTTC. It encodes CASSFSSGVAGANVLTF.

The V call is TRBV5-4, the J call TRBJ2-3, with 9 bases fitting TRBD2. Per germline, CDR1 SGHNT and CDR2 YYREEE (reference sequence). The CDR3 consists of 16 residues. Trimming at V came to 2 bases and at J to 0 bases, leaving 4 bases not matched to a gene. The DNA of the CDR3 is TGTGCCAGCAGCTTTAGACTAGCGGCTAGCACAGATACGCAGTATTTT. Translation: CASSFRLAASTDTQYF.

The V gene is TRBV30, the J gene TRBJ1-1; D may be TRBD1 (6 bases). CDR1 GTSNPN and CDR2 SVGIG come from the germline V gene (reference sequence). V shed 3 bases and J shed 2 bases, with 16 bases lying between them. The CDR3 loop spans 15 amino acids. The CDR3 spells CAWRRGRTVNTEAFF. CDR3 coding DNA: TGTGCCTGGAGGCGAGGTAGGACAGTCAACACTGAAGCTTTCTTT.

V is TRBV5-8 and J is TRBJ2-3; D not resolved. CDR3 length equals 14 residues. The V end was cut by 7 bases, the J end by 6 bases, with 18 bases between. Germline lookup yields CDR1 SGHTS and CDR2 YDEGEE. The CDR3 nucleotides are TGTGCCAGCCCCCGCCGGGTTTTGGTGGATACGCAGTATTTT. Amino acids: CASPRRVLVDTQYF.

The gene calls are TRBV2 and TRBJ1-4; 7 nucleotides line up with TRBD1. Germline values: CDR1 SNHLY, CDR2 FYNNEI. The CDR3 spans 18 residues. Trimming removed 5 bases from V and 0 bases from J; junction bases left unmatched: 12. For the CDR3, the DNA is TGTGCCAGCAGTTGGGGGAACCTAACAGGGGCAACTAATGAAAAACTGTTTTTT. It encodes CASSWGNLTGATNEKLFF.

The CDR3 DNA follows: TGTGCCAGCAGCGTAGGACAGGGGGGGGATCAGCCCCAGCATTTT. This sequence encodes CASSVGQGGDQPQHF. The rearrangement joins TRBV9 to TRBJ1-5, with TRBD1 identical over 9 bases. CDR1 and CDR2 (germline): SGDLS, YYNGEE. Losses at the gene ends were 0 bases for V and 5 bases for J; bases not matched to a gene: 3. There are 15 residues in the CDR3.

This clone was picked up a small number of times. The CDR3 loop is CASSELSTGENTEAFF. The CDR3 region has the DNA TGTGCCAGCAGTGAATTGAGTACGGGAGAGAACACTGAAGCTTTCTTT. This chain links TRBV6-1 with TRBJ1-1; D is unresolved. Germline assignment: CDR1 MNHNS and CDR2 SASEGT. The germline V and J ends were trimmed by 2 bases and 1 base, with 14 bases remaining between them. There are 16 residues in the CDR3.

The chain is built from TRBV6-6 and TRBJ1-6, with D uncertain. Germline CDR1 and CDR2: MNHNY and SVGAGI (reference sequence). There are 14 residues in the CDR3. V was cut by 2 bases and J by 3 bases, with 5 bases left in between. CDR3 in DNA: TGTGCCAGCAGTTACGCGGGCTATAATTCACCCCTCCACTTT. Its translation is CASSYAGYNSPLHF.

The chain joins TRBV5-1 to TRBJ2-7, with TRBD2 as a possible D gene (6 bases). Germline lookup yields CDR1 SGHRS and CDR2 YFSETQ. Trimming took 9 bases from V and 2 from J, leaving 18 bases between them. This CDR3 has 14 residues. The CDR3 nucleotides are TGCGCCACCACGATTGGGACGGGAGCCTACGAGCAGTACTTC. Its translation is CATTIGTGAYEQYF.

The table lists this clone with a count of one. V usage is TRBV28 and J usage is TRBJ2-1; TRBD1 matches 8 bases. Losses at the gene ends were 5 bases for V and 8 bases for J; bases not matched to a gene: 14. This CDR3 is 16 amino acids long. The germline CDR1 and CDR2 sequences are MDHEN and SYDVKM. CDR3 DNA sequence: TGTGCCAGCAGTCCCGGACAGGGCTTTGTTCATGATGAGCAGTTCTTC. Its protein product is CASSPGQGFVHDEQFF. Complete variable domain (other parts from reference TRBV28 and TRBJ2-1): DVKVTQSSRYLVKRTGEKVFLECVQDMDHENMFWYRQDPGLGLRLIYFSYDVKMKEKGDIPEGYSVSREKKERFSLILESASTNQTSMYLCASSPGQGFVHDEQFFGPGTRLTVL.

The chain carries TRBV19 and TRBJ2-5, with TRBD2 as a possible D gene (6 bases). The CDR3 extends over 13 amino acids. Germline CDR1 and CDR2: LNHDA and SQIVND (reference sequence). V gave up 7 bases and J gave up 1 base, with 10 bases separating them. The CDR3 DNA reads TGTGCCAGTACGGGCGGGGCCCAAGAGACCCAGTACTTC. Residues: CASTGGAQETQYF.

J is TRBJ1-2 and V is TRBV30; D is unclear. In germline, CDR1 is GTSNPN, CDR2 SVGIG (reference sequence). This CDR3 comprises 14 residues. V lost 0 bases and J lost 6, with 14 bases in between. For the CDR3, the DNA is TGTGCCTGGAGTGTAGGGTCGGGAAGCGATGGCTACACCTTC. This gives the protein CAWSVGSGSDGYTF.

The rearrangement links TRBV9 to TRBJ2-1; 9 nucleotides line up with TRBD2. The germline gives CDR1 SGDLS, CDR2 YYNGEE. The CDR3 extends over 15 amino acids. Germline trimming cut 3 bases from V and 7 bases from J; bases unmatched to any gene: 8. The CDR3 coding sequence is TGTGCCAGCAGCGAAGCGGGAGGCCTGGGAAATGAGCAGTTCTTC. Encoded protein: CASSEAGGLGNEQFF.

The chain is built from TRBV5-1 and TRBJ2-7; 8 bases are shared with TRBD1. Germline loops: CDR1 SGHRS, CDR2 YFSETQ. The CDR3 length is 15 residues. Germline trimming cut 4 bases from V and 5 bases from J; bases unmatched to any gene: 11. This CDR3 is CASSLRTGWGDEQYF. DNA for the CDR3: TGCGCCAGCAGCCTCAGGACAGGGTGGGGTGACGAGCAGTACTTC.

The chain carries TRBV15 and TRBJ1-3; D gene uncertain. Trimming shortened V by 4 bases and J by 2 bases, and 9 bases separated the two germline ends. Germline V gene data show CDR1 as LNHNV and CDR2 as YYDKDF (reference sequence). The CDR3 runs to 14 residues. CDR3 protein: CATSNPSAGNTIYF. In nucleotides, the CDR3 is TGTGCCACCAGCAATCCGAGCGCTGGAAACACCATATATTTT.

This clone occurred once. This chain connects TRBV5-1 to TRBJ1-1; 11 bases are shared with TRBD1. Trimming cost V 3 bases and J 3 bases; bases outside gene matches: 1. CDR1 is SGHRS and CDR2 is YFSETQ in the germline V gene. The CDR3 has 14 residues. CDR3 protein: CASSWGQGDTEAFF. For the CDR3, the DNA is TGCGCCAGCAGCTGGGGACAGGGGGACACTGAAGCTTTCTTT.

CDR3 residues: CASSSSYSGANVLTF. CDR3 nucleotides: TGTGCCAGCAGCTCCAGTTACTCTGGGGCCAACGTCCTGACTTTC. This chain links TRBV5-4 with TRBJ2-6; no reliable D call. The CDR3 extends over 15 amino acids. The V gene's germline CDR1 is SGHNT and CDR2 YYREEE (reference sequence). V shed 3 bases and J shed 0 bases, with 7 bases lying between them.

The chain is built from TRBV28 and TRBJ2-7; possibly TRBD2 for D (6 bases). Trimming stripped 3 bases from V and 1 base from J, with 10 bases between. This CDR3 contains 14 residues. Germline V gives CDR1 MDHEN, CDR2 SYDVKM. The DNA of the CDR3 is TGTGCCAGCAGTTTTACCGGGACTTCCTACGAGCAGTACTTC. Its protein product is CASSFTGTSYEQYF. The full variable domain, completed using reference TRBV28 and TRBJ2-7, is DVKVTQSSRYLVKRTGEKVFLECVQDMDHENMFWYRQDPGLGLRLIYFSYDVKMKEKGDIPEGYSVSREKKERFSLILESASTNQTSMYLCASSFTGTSYEQYFGPGTRLTVT.

J is TRBJ2-7 and V is TRBV19; 9 bases fit TRBD1. CDR3 size: 15 residues. The germline gives CDR1 LNHDA, CDR2 SQIVND (reference sequence). J lost 5 bases, V lost 2 bases, and 7 bases had no gene match. This CDR3 reads CASSIQVGTGHEQYF. CDR3 coding DNA: TGTGCCAGTAGTATACAGGTGGGGACAGGGCACGAGCAGTACTTC.

The J gene is TRBJ1-2, the V gene TRBV5-3; TRBD1 might be the D (5 bases). TRBV5-3 is designated an ORF whose function remains uncertain. V was cut by 4 bases and J by 1 base, with 11 bases left in between. There are 14 residues in the CDR3. This CDR3 is CARSPSTDNYGYTF. For the CDR3, the DNA is TGTGCCAGAAGCCCATCGACAGATAACTATGGCTACACCTTC.